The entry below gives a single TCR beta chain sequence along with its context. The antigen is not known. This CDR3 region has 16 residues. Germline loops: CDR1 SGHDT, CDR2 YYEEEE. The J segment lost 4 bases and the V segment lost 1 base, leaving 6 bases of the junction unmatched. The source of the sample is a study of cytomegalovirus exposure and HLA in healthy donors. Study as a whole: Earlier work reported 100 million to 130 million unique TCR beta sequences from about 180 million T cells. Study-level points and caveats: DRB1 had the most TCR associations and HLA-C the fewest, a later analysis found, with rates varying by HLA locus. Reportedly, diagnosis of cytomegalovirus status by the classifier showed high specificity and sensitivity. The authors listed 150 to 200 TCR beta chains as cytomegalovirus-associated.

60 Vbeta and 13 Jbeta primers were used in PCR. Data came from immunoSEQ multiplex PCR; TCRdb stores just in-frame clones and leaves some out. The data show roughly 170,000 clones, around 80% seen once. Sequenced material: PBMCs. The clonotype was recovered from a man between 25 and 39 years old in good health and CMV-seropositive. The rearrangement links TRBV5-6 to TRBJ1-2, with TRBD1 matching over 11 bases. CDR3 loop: CASSLSRTGGGYGYTF. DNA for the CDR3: TGTGCCAGCAGCTTGTCCCGGACAGGGGGCGGCTATGGCTACACCTTC.